The T cell receptor (beta chain) under discussion was sequenced for a study of OX40 agonist ivuxolimab in advanced cancers. Turning to the study itself: Patients were dosed with the agonistic anti-OX40 (CD134) antibody ivuxolimab.

This table comes from immunoSEQ multiplex PCR, and its TCRdb copy is limited to in-frame clones, with some not included. The sample shows 100,000 to 150,000 clones, around 93% of them seen only once. Trimming took off 0 bases at V and 6 bases at J, with 18 bases between the two ends. Germline loops: CDR1 SEHNR, CDR2 FQNEAQ (reference sequence). This CDR3 comprises 16 residues. The specimen comprised CD4+ or CD8+ T cells sorted from blood, sampled in a trial of the OX40 agonist ivuxolimab. The rearrangement joins TRBV7-9 to TRBJ2-7, with D possibly TRBD1 on 6 matching bases. This TCR was recovered from an adult with an advanced solid tumor such as melanoma, head and neck, liver or kidney cancer. The CDR3 DNA reads TGTGCCAGCAGCTTAGCTTCCGGGACACGGCCGGGCGAGCAGTACTTC. This codes for CASSLASGTRPGEQYF.